The source of this T cell receptor (beta chain) is a study of cytomegalovirus exposure and HLA in healthy donors. Study results and caveats: Overall, around 160 TCR beta chains were annotated as cytomegalovirus-associated.

Regarding this clone: Antigen unknown.

The PCR ran on 60 Vbeta and 13 Jbeta primers. The method was immunoSEQ multiplex PCR; TCRdb's version includes in-frame clones alone and lacks a portion of them. Of 150,000 or so clones listed, around three quarters are singletons. The TCR was taken from a man aged 50-60 years in good health and CMV-seropositive. Sequencing was done on a sample of PBMCs.

The CDR3: CASSHTAWGGSYGYTF. DNA for the CDR3: TGCGCCAGCAGCCACACCGCCTGGGGGGGAAGCTATGGCTACACCTTC. The chain employs TRBV4-1 and TRBJ1-2; weak D call: TRBD1 (5 bases). Germline CDR1 MGHRA, CDR2 YSYEKL. The CDR3 length is 16 residues. The V end lost 3 bases, the J end lost 4 bases, and 18 bases lay between the germline ends.